Sequencing of this T cell receptor (beta chain) was carried out in a study of blood T cell repertoires in COVID-19. TCRdb's table, derived via immunoSEQ multiplex PCR, lists solely in-frame clones and lacks some. Among around 130,000 clones listed, 70% to 85% were seen once. Germline CDR1 reads SGHAT; CDR2 reads FQNNGV. CDR3 size: 14 residues. V gave up 1 base and J gave up 6 bases; unmatched junction bases: 5. Clinical history as reported by participants underpinned cohort assignment. The receptor comes from a woman in her late teens or twenties who had been exposed to COVID-19. The V gene is TRBV11-2, the J gene TRBJ2-7; 8 bases match TRBD2. The sample taken for sequencing was PBMCs or T cells enriched from blood (not recorded which). CDR3 residues: CASSLAGGSGEQYF. As DNA, the CDR3 is TGTGCCAGCAGCTTAGCGGGAGGGAGTGGCGAGCAGTACTTC.